This T cell receptor beta chain came from a study of T cells expressing NK-cell markers. TCRdb re-called the 5' RACE reads; every CDR3 protein appears as one record, without DNA. Its clone listing holds a few hundred thousand distinct CDR3 sequences. This sequence was found in a woman aged 45-60 years in good health. Sequenced material: blood T cells: a sorted CD56 or NKG2C T cell subset, CD4+ or CD8+ T cells, or bulk PBMC T cells (not recorded which).

The CDR3 loop reads CSASALRTDTQYF. The gene calls are TRBV20-1 and TRBJ2-3; TCRdb calls TRBD2, which cannot be checked without DNA. Per the germline V gene, CDR1 is DFQATT and CDR2 is SNEGSKA (reference sequence). This CDR3 has 13 residues.